A single sample is the source of the 2 T cell receptor beta chains below, sequenced in a study of regulatory T cells in long-lasting Graves disease (TCRdb year 2021). Per the publication, the time point label means: newly diagnosed GD, antithyroid drugs for less than 3 months. For both TCR sequencing and RNA sequencing, RNA was extracted from PBMCs using TRIzol. The library was generated by multiplex PCR. Sequencing took place on an Illumina HiSeq 4000. TCR beta libraries were built with iRepertoire HTBI primers and Arm-PCR amplification of CDR3 regions. The raw public reads went through TCRdb reprocessing: fastp at Q25, MiXCR clone calling, in-frame beta chains kept. Duplicate CDR3 protein sequences are folded into a single record with the most common DNA and genes. This sample holds about 380,000 distinct CDR3 sequences; roughly 15% were observed only once. The top ten clonotypes cover around a fifth of the sample.

Sequenced here: peripheral blood mononuclear cells (PBMCs), sampled at new diagnosis, from a patient treated with antithyroid drugs. All receptors come from a female donor with Graves disease.

About this clonotype: A read error may explain this, as a much larger clone is one base away. V usage is TRBV7-2 and J usage is TRBJ1-5; D is undetermined. This CDR3 has 13 residues. The germline gives CDR1 SGHTA, CDR2 FQGNSA. Trimming shortened V by 8 bases and J by 2 bases, and 10 bases separated the two germline ends. Written as DNA, the CDR3 is TGTGCCAGCGCCCCCGAGGGCAATCAGCCCCAGCATTTT. It yields the protein CASAPEGNQPQHF.

This chain links TRBV19 with TRBJ2-1; D gene uncertain. With 3 bases removed from V and 7 bases from J, the gap between germline ends came to 10 bases. This CDR3 is built from 13 residues. CDR1 and CDR2 from the germline V gene are LNHDA and SQIVND (reference sequence). The CDR3 here is CASSIGSVNEQFF. DNA of the CDR3: TGTGCCAGTAGTATTGGTAGTGTGAATGAGCAGTTCTTC.